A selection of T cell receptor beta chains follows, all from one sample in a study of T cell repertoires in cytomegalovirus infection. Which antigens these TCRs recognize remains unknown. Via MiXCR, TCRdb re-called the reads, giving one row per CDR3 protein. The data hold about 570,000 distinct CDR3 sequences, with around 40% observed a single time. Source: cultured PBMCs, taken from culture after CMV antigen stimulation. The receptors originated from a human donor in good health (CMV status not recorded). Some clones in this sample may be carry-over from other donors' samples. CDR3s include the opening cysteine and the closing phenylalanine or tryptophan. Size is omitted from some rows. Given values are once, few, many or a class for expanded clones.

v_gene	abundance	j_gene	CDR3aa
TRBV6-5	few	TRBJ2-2	CASSSDFTGELFF
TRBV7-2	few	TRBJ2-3	CASSLGLAGGSNTQYF
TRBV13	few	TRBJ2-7	CASSARIRDYEQYF
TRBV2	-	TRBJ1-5	CASSEDLVYSNQPQHF
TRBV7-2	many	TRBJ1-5	CASSPAWALHQPQHF
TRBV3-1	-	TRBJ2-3	CASSRTGTPLGTQYF
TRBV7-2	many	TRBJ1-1	CASSLRTGGDTEAFF
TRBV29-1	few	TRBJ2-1	CSAESDNEQFF
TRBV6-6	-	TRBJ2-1	CASSQNEEQFF
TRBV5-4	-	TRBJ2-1	CASSWGTSGEQFF
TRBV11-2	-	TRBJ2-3	CASSLGAGSSTDTQYF
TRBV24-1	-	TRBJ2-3	CATPADTQYF
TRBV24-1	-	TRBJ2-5	CATSDSSVRQETQYF
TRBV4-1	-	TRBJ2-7	CASSQGWGRRDEQYF